This TCR beta chain appears in the sequencing data of a study of early T cells in non-severe SARS-CoV-2 infection. This clonotype was seen ten or more times. Individual cDNA molecules carried attached unique molecular identifiers. One entry per CDR3 protein results from TCRdb running MiXCR on the 5' RACE reads. The data show some 38,000 distinct CDR3 sequences, with 4.5% to 7% seen just once and roughly 4% held by the top ten. The source of this sequence is an adult who was a healthcare worker with PCR-confirmed SARS-CoV-2 infection or an uninfected control (not recorded which). Material: whole blood, obtained at baseline.

The DNA of the CDR3 is TGTGCCCGAGGGGTTAGCGAACTACTGGATACGCAGTATTTT. Translating it yields CARGVSELLDTQYF. This chain connects TRBV30 to TRBJ2-3; the D call may be TRBD1 or TRBD2 (5 bases each). The germline V gene has CDR1 GTSNPN and CDR2 SVGIG (reference sequence). The CDR3 totals 14 residues. V gave up 8 bases and J gave up 6 bases, with 21 bases separating them. Based on the CDR3 plus reference TRBV30 and TRBJ2-3, the full variable domain is SQTIHQWPATLVQPVGSPLSLECTVEGTSNPNLYWYRQAAGRGLQLLFYSVGIGQISSEVPQNLSASRPQDRQFILSSKKLLLSDSGFYLCARGVSELLDTQYFGPGTRLTVL.